Listed below are T cell receptor beta chains from one sample, sequenced in a study of blood T cell repertoires in COVID-19. Libraries were prepared by immunoSEQ multiplex PCR; TCRdb keeps only in-frame clonotypes and omits some of them. Of about 180,000 clones in the sample, more than 75% are singletons; the top ten hold about 20%. The sequencing input was peripheral blood. Receptor source: a person aged 65 to 85 with COVID-19, enrolled during active disease. Both conserved end residues are part of each CDR3. Each record gives: J gene, clone size, V gene, D gene, CDR3 DNA, CDR3 protein. The D gene is left open where the match is weak. Where a row states a size, it is once, few, many or the class of an expanded clone; other rows omit it.

j_call: TRBJ1-1; clone_size: .; v_call: TRBV28; d_call: TRBD1; cdr3_nt: TGTGCCAGCAGTTTAGCAGGGGGGATCACTGAAGCTTTCTTT; cdr3_aa: CASSLAGGITEAFF
j_call: TRBJ2-3; clone_size: .; v_call: TRBV7-2; d_call: TRBD2; cdr3_nt: TGTGCCAGCAGCCCGAGGGCTAGCGGGACAGATACGCAGTATTTT; cdr3_aa: CASSPRASGTDTQYF
j_call: TRBJ2-1; clone_size: .; v_call: TRBV7-9; d_call: .; cdr3_nt: TGTGCCAGCACTAATCGGGTGGGGCGGTCCTACAATGAGCAGTTCTTC; cdr3_aa: CASTNRVGRSYNEQFF
j_call: TRBJ1-6; clone_size: .; v_call: TRBV19; d_call: TRBD1; cdr3_nt: TGTGCCAGTAGTATGGAGACAGGGAATTCACCCCTCCACTTT; cdr3_aa: CASSMETGNSPLHF
j_call: TRBJ2-7; clone_size: .; v_call: TRBV7-2; d_call: .; cdr3_nt: TGTGCCAGTCGGGGGACGGGGTTTGGAAGACTATACGAGCAGTACTTC; cdr3_aa: CASRGTGFGRLYEQYF
j_call: TRBJ1-2; clone_size: .; v_call: TRBV7-9; d_call: TRBD1; cdr3_nt: TGTGCCAGCAGAGGAGGGACAGGGGGCCTATCTAACTATGGCTACACCTTC; cdr3_aa: CASRGGTGGLSNYGYTF
j_call: TRBJ2-5; clone_size: .; v_call: TRBV3-1/TRBV3-2; d_call: TRBD1; cdr3_nt: TGTGCCAGCAGCCAAGGAGGACAGGGCGGGCAAGAGACCCAGTACTTC; cdr3_aa: CASSQGGQGGQETQYF
j_call: TRBJ2-3; clone_size: .; v_call: TRBV24-1; d_call: TRBD2; cdr3_nt: TGTGCCACCAGGCCCAGACTAGCGGGGGGGTCAGATACGCAGTATTTT; cdr3_aa: CATRPRLAGGSDTQYF
j_call: TRBJ1-2; clone_size: .; v_call: TRBV28; d_call: TRBD1; cdr3_nt: TGTGCCAGCAGTCCTCCACCGGGACAGGGGGGATATGGCTACACCTTC; cdr3_aa: CASSPPPGQGGYGYTF
j_call: TRBJ2-2; clone_size: once; v_call: TRBV9; d_call: .; cdr3_nt: TGTGCCAGCAGGAAATCTGGAGGGACCGCCGGGGAGCTGTTTTTT; cdr3_aa: CASRKSGGTAGELFF
j_call: TRBJ2-1; clone_size: .; v_call: TRBV5-4; d_call: TRBD1; cdr3_nt: TGTGCCAGCAGCTTGGGGGACAGGGCCTATAATGAGCAGTTCTTC; cdr3_aa: CASSLGDRAYNEQFF
j_call: TRBJ2-3; clone_size: .; v_call: TRBV27; d_call: TRBD1; cdr3_nt: TGTGCCAGCAGTTCCGAGGACCCCGGACAGGGGCACCCAGATACGCAGTATTTT; cdr3_aa: CASSSEDPGQGHPDTQYF
j_call: TRBJ1-6; clone_size: .; v_call: TRBV28; d_call: TRBD1; cdr3_nt: TGTGCCAGCAGTTCACGACAGGGTAATAATTCACCCCTCCACTTT; cdr3_aa: CASSSRQGNNSPLHF
j_call: TRBJ2-7; clone_size: once; v_call: TRBV19; d_call: TRBD2; cdr3_nt: TGTGCCAGTAGTCCCGGAGGACTAGCGATCTACGAGCAGTACTTC; cdr3_aa: CASSPGGLAIYEQYF
j_call: TRBJ1-1; clone_size: once; v_call: TRBV28; d_call: TRBD1; cdr3_nt: TGTGCCAGCAGTAATACAGGGGCGGGCACTGAAGCTTTCTTT; cdr3_aa: CASSNTGAGTEAFF
j_call: TRBJ1-1; clone_size: .; v_call: TRBV30; d_call: .; cdr3_nt: TGTGCCTGGAGCCGCGGTACAGGGAACACTGAAGCTTTCTTT; cdr3_aa: CAWSRGTGNTEAFF
j_call: TRBJ2-2; clone_size: .; v_call: TRBV28; d_call: .; cdr3_nt: TGTGCCAGCAGTTTGTCCAGGGGTCGGGAGCTGTTTTTT; cdr3_aa: CASSLSRGRELFF
j_call: TRBJ2-1; clone_size: .; v_call: TRBV19; d_call: .; cdr3_nt: TGTGCCAGTAGTATCAGGGGAGCCTCCAATGAGCAGTTCTTC; cdr3_aa: CASSIRGASNEQFF
j_call: TRBJ2-5; clone_size: .; v_call: TRBV24-1; d_call: .; cdr3_nt: TGTGCCACCACCGGCAGCCCGGAGGGAGAGACCCAGTACTTC; cdr3_aa: CATTGSPEGETQYF
j_call: TRBJ2-3; clone_size: once; v_call: TRBV5-1; d_call: .; cdr3_nt: TGCGCCAGCAGCTTGGTTTCCCCACCGACAGGAGATACGCAGTATTTT; cdr3_aa: CASSLVSPPTGDTQYF
j_call: TRBJ2-5; clone_size: .; v_call: TRBV24-1; d_call: .; cdr3_nt: TGTGCCACCAGTGATTGGGGGGGCCAACAAGAGACCCAGTACTTC; cdr3_aa: CATSDWGGQQETQYF
j_call: TRBJ1-4; clone_size: .; v_call: TRBV7-8; d_call: .; cdr3_nt: TGTGCCAGCAGCTTACCTGTTGGGGGGGAACTGTTTTTT; cdr3_aa: CASSLPVGGELFF
j_call: TRBJ1-5; clone_size: .; v_call: TRBV28; d_call: .; cdr3_nt: TGTGCCAGCAGCGAGGGGGGGAATCAGCCCCAGCATTTT; cdr3_aa: CASSEGGNQPQHF
j_call: TRBJ1-4; clone_size: .; v_call: TRBV4-3; d_call: .; cdr3_nt: TGCGCCAGCAGCCAAGACCTAAACCTTAATGAAAAACTGTTTTTT; cdr3_aa: CASSQDLNLNEKLFF
j_call: TRBJ1-2; clone_size: .; v_call: TRBV4-1; d_call: .; cdr3_nt: TGCGCCAGCAGCCAAGATACGGGGAACTATGGCTACACCTTC; cdr3_aa: CASSQDTGNYGYTF
j_call: TRBJ2-2; clone_size: .; v_call: TRBV6-2/TRBV6-3; d_call: .; cdr3_nt: TGTGCCAGCAGTTTCTCCGGGGGGAACACCGGGGAGCTGTTTTTT; cdr3_aa: CASSFSGGNTGELFF
j_call: TRBJ1-5; clone_size: .; v_call: TRBV28; d_call: .; cdr3_nt: TGTGCCAGCGTGGGCAGCCCCAATCAGCCCCAGCATTTT; cdr3_aa: CASVGSPNQPQHF
j_call: TRBJ2-4; clone_size: .; v_call: TRBV4-1; d_call: TRBD2; cdr3_nt: TGCGCCAGCAGCCAAAAATCGGCGGGAGGGCCTCTAGCCAAAAACATTCAGTACTTC; cdr3_aa: CASSQKSAGGPLAKNIQYF
j_call: TRBJ2-2; clone_size: .; v_call: TRBV11-3; d_call: .; cdr3_nt: TGTGCCAGCAGCAAGGGAGGAACCGGGGAGCTGTTTTTT; cdr3_aa: CASSKGGTGELFF
j_call: TRBJ1-2; clone_size: .; v_call: TRBV6-6; d_call: TRBD1; cdr3_nt: TGTGCCAGCACGGACAGGGGGCGAGGTGACTATGGCTACACCTTC; cdr3_aa: CASTDRGRGDYGYTF
j_call: TRBJ1-5; clone_size: .; v_call: TRBV28; d_call: TRBD1; cdr3_nt: TGTGCCAGCAGGTCCCATTCCGGGACAGGGTGGGCTCAGCCCCAGCATTTT; cdr3_aa: CASRSHSGTGWAQPQHF
j_call: TRBJ1-6; clone_size: .; v_call: TRBV19; d_call: .; cdr3_nt: TGTGCCAGTAGTATGGCATGGACAGCTAATTCACCCCTCCACTTT; cdr3_aa: CASSMAWTANSPLHF
j_call: TRBJ2-1; clone_size: .; v_call: TRBV25-1; d_call: TRBD1; cdr3_nt: TGTGCCAGCAGTGAATACTCAGGGGGCGCCTACAATGAGCAGTTCTTC; cdr3_aa: CASSEYSGGAYNEQFF
j_call: TRBJ1-3; clone_size: .; v_call: TRBV3-1/TRBV3-2; d_call: .; cdr3_nt: TGTGCCAGCAGCCAAGACGGGAACACCATATATTTT; cdr3_aa: CASSQDGNTIYF
j_call: TRBJ2-7; clone_size: .; v_call: TRBV9; d_call: .; cdr3_nt: TGTGCCAGCAGCGGGAGAATATCCTACGAGCAGTACTTC; cdr3_aa: CASSGRISYEQYF
j_call: TRBJ2-3; clone_size: few; v_call: TRBV6-2/TRBV6-3; d_call: .; cdr3_nt: TGTGCCAGCAGTTACGGGAGAGGTACGCAGTATTTT; cdr3_aa: CASSYGRGTQYF
j_call: TRBJ2-7; clone_size: .; v_call: TRBV27; d_call: .; cdr3_nt: TGTGCCAGCAGTTCCCTAGCGCGGGTCTCCTACGAGCAGTACTTC; cdr3_aa: CASSSLARVSYEQYF